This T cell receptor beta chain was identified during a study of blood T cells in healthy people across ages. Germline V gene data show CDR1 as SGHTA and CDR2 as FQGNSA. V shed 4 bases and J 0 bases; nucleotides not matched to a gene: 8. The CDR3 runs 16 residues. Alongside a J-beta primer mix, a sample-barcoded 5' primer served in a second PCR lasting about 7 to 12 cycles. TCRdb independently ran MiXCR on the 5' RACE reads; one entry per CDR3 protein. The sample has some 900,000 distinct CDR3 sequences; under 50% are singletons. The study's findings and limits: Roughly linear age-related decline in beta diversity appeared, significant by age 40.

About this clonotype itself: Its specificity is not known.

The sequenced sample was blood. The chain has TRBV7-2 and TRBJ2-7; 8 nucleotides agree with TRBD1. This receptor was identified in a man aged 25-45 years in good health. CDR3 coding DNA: TGTGCCAGCAGCTCGGACAGGGCCTCCGTCTCCTACGAGCAGTACTTC. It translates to CASSSDRASVSYEQYF.